The 22 T cell receptor beta chains below were found in one sample sequenced in a study of T-cell memory formation after mild COVID-19. Each CDR3 protein gets one entry after TCRdb re-called the 5' RACE reads with MiXCR. Here the sample spans about 340,000 distinct CDR3 sequences, over 10% being singletons. Sequenced: PBMCs or a T cell subset sorted from them (not recorded which). All receptors derive from a young man who had mild COVID-19 (a few samples of this study predate the infection). Cell type and time point are not known.

This sequence joins TRBV7-7 and TRBJ2-5; D is perhaps TRBD2 (5 bases). Trimming stripped 5 bases from V and 5 bases from J, with 15 bases between. CDR3 length: 14 residues. From germline, CDR1 is SSHAT and CDR2 FNYEAQ (reference sequence). As DNA, the CDR3 is TGTGCCAGCAGCCGCCATCGCCGGGGTGAGACCCAGTACTTC. Its protein product is CASSRHRRGETQYF.

The genes are TRBV28 and TRBJ1-5; 8 nucleotides align to TRBD1. The trim removed 6 bases at V and 2 bases at J, leaving 9 bases unmatched. From germline, CDR1 is MDHEN and CDR2 SYDVKM. The CDR3 contains 16 residues. The DNA for the CDR3 is TGTGCCAGCAGCCAACCCACGACAGGGGGCAATCAGCCCCAGCATTTT. Translating it yields CASSQPTTGGNQPQHF.

The V gene is TRBV24-1, the J gene TRBJ2-1; 9 nucleotides line up with TRBD2. Looked up from germline, CDR1 is KGHDR and CDR2 is SFDVKD. The CDR3 has 16 amino acids. The V gene end was trimmed by 4 bases and the J gene end by 2 bases; junction bases not matched to a gene: 5. CDR3 sequence reads: CATSDNSGGAYNEQFF. In nucleotides, the CDR3 is TGTGCCACCAGTGACAATAGCGGGGGCGCCTACAATGAGCAGTTCTTC.

J is TRBJ2-7 and V is TRBV15, with 7 bases fitting TRBD2. Trimming removed 3 bases from V and 7 bases from J; junction bases left unmatched: 9. The CDR3 contains 14 residues. Germline lookup yields CDR1 LNHNV and CDR2 YYDKDF (reference sequence). CDR3 sequence: CATSRAGLPWEQYF. CDR3 DNA sequence: TGTGCCACCAGCAGGGCGGGACTACCGTGGGAGCAGTACTTC.

The genes are TRBV4-3 and TRBJ2-7, with D possibly being TRBD1 or TRBD2 (5 bases each). Trimming removed 1 base at V and 6 bases at J, with 10 bases between. The CDR3 covers 13 residues. Germline CDR1 and CDR2: LGHNA and YSLEER. CDR3 sequence (DNA): TGCGCCAGCAGCCAAGTGAGGGGAGTCGAGCAGTACTTC. Translation gives CASSQVRGVEQYF.

This clonotype was seen a few times. This chain joins TRBV7-8 and TRBJ2-1; D possibly corresponds to TRBD2 (7 bases). The CDR3 contains 16 residues. Trimming took 3 bases from V and 8 from J, leaving 20 bases between them. The germline gives CDR1 SGHVS, CDR2 FQNEAQ. Here the CDR3 DNA reads TGTGCCAGCAGCTTCCCCGGGGGGCCATCATCTCATGAGCAGTTCTTC. Translation: CASSFPGGPSSHEQFF.

The rearrangement joins TRBV12-3 or TRBV12-4 to TRBJ2-1; the D gene is possibly TRBD1 (6 bases). This CDR3 is built from 12 residues. Trimming stripped 7 bases from V and 8 bases from J, with 12 bases between. CDR3 amino acids: CASTQGSHEQFF. The CDR3 DNA is TGTGCCAGCACCCAGGGGAGCCATGAGCAGTTCTTC.

V usage is TRBV4-3 and J usage is TRBJ2-1; 7 positions match TRBD1. CDR1 and CDR2 (germline): LGHNA, YSLEER. J lost 3 bases, V lost 4 bases, and 9 bases had no gene match. The CDR3 is made up of 16 amino acids. CDR3 sequence: CASSPGARQGYNEQFF. The CDR3 region has the DNA TGCGCCAGCAGCCCCGGTGCGAGACAGGGCTACAATGAGCAGTTCTTC.

In this sample, this clonotype turned up many times. The gene calls are TRBV12-3 or TRBV12-4 and TRBJ1-2; the D gene is possibly TRBD1 (5 bases). V was clipped by 5 bases and J by 6 bases, with 13 bases between them. This CDR3 spans 13 amino acids. The CDR3 region is CASSPGGGHGYTF. CDR3 coding DNA: TGTGCCAGCAGTCCTGGGGGTGGGCATGGCTACACCTTC.

This clonotype was counted many times. The chain carries TRBV5-1 and TRBJ2-1, with 8 bases identical to TRBD1. The CDR3 runs to 14 residues. CDR1 is SGHRS, CDR2 YFSETQ, per germline. The ends lost 4 bases at V and 8 bases at J; junction bases unmatched: 8. The chain's CDR3 is CASSQMTGDDEQFF. The CDR3 DNA reads as TGCGCCAGCAGCCAGATGACAGGGGACGATGAGCAGTTCTTC.

This clonotype has a handful of counts. This chain joins TRBV19 and TRBJ2-2, with D possibly matching TRBD2 (7 bases). Trimming removed 11 bases at V and 2 bases at J, with 12 bases between. CDR3 size: 13 residues. In germline, CDR1 is LNHDA, CDR2 SQIVND (reference sequence). CDR3 in amino acids: CAGGGGNTGELFF. DNA of the CDR3: TGTGCCGGCGGGGGCGGCAACACCGGGGAGCTGTTTTTT.

This clonotype has at least ten counts. The chain combines TRBV18 with TRBJ1-5; D remains ambiguous. Trimming removed 2 bases at V and 7 bases at J, with 12 bases between. The CDR3 totals 14 residues. Looked up from germline, CDR1 is KGHSH and CDR2 is LQKENI. CDR3 in amino acids: CASSPESGSQPQHF. CDR3 in DNA: TGTGCCAGCTCACCAGAATCCGGGTCCCAGCCCCAGCATTTT.

The rearrangement joins TRBV6-2 or TRBV6-3 to TRBJ1-6; perhaps TRBD1 as D (5 bases). The CDR3 totals 15 residues. Per germline, CDR1 MNHEY and CDR2 SVGEGT. Trimming pared 7 bases from V and 1 base from J, leaving 11 bases between. CDR3 amino acids: CASKMRGSYNSPLHF. CDR3 nucleotides: TGTGCCAGCAAGATGAGGGGATCCTATAATTCACCCCTCCACTTT.

This sequence joins TRBV6-2 or TRBV6-3 and TRBJ2-7; TRBD1 might be the D (5 bases). Trimming took 4 bases from V and 0 from J, leaving 7 bases between them. CDR3 size: 13 residues. Germline lookup yields CDR1 MNHEY and CDR2 SVGEGT. The DNA for the CDR3 is TGTGCCAGCAGTTTACAGGTCTCCTACGAGCAGTACGTC. This codes for CASSLQVSYEQYV.

The rearrangement joins TRBV12-3 or TRBV12-4 to TRBJ1-6; D is undetermined. The CDR3 has 15 amino acids. The V gene lost 3 bases and the J gene lost 11 bases, with 17 bases spanning the gap. CDR3 sequence reads: CASSFGHGSFTPLHF. CDR3 coding DNA: TGTGCCAGCAGTTTTGGCCATGGGTCTTTTACACCCCTCCACTTT.

V gene TRBV4-3 combines with J gene TRBJ2-1; D remains ambiguous. Trimming took off 0 bases at V and 0 bases at J, with 9 bases between the two ends. The CDR3 spans 16 residues. CDR1 LGHNA and CDR2 YSLEER come from the germline V gene. CDR3 loop: CASSQDLRPSYNEQFF. The CDR3 region has the DNA TGCGCCAGCAGCCAAGATTTACGTCCCTCCTACAATGAGCAGTTCTTC.

The rearrangement links TRBV6-1 to TRBJ2-1; D not certain. Trimming removed 5 bases from V and 6 bases from J, with 14 bases in between. This CDR3 region has 14 residues. Germline assignment: CDR1 MNHNS and CDR2 SASEGT. Here the CDR3 DNA reads TGTGCCAGCAGTTATTGGACGGTAGGCAATGAGCAGTTCTTC. It translates to CASSYWTVGNEQFF.

The rearrangement joins TRBV5-1 to TRBJ1-2; possibly TRBD1 for D (5 bases). From germline, CDR1 is SGHRS and CDR2 YFSETQ. The V and J ends lost 3 bases and 2 bases respectively, with 11 bases between them. This CDR3 spans 14 amino acids. The CDR3 protein is CASSSIGANYGYTF. The CDR3 nucleotides are TGCGCCAGCAGCTCGATCGGGGCGAACTATGGCTACACCTTC. Drawing the rest from reference TRBV5-1 and TRBJ1-2, the complete variable domain is KAGVTQTPRYLIKTRGQQVTLSCSPISGHRSVSWYQQTPGQGLQFLFEYFSETQRNKGNFPGRFSGRQFSNSRSEMNVSTLELGDSALYLCASSSIGANYGYTFGSGTRLTVV.

The gene calls are TRBV12-3 or TRBV12-4 and TRBJ2-7; 9 nucleotides agree with TRBD2. This CDR3 region has 15 residues. V lost 4 bases to trimming and J lost 4 bases; unmatched junction nucleotides: 8. The CDR3 DNA is TGTGCCAGCAGTTCTCGCGCAGCGGGGGGTTACGAGCAGTACTTC. Translated: CASSSRAAGGYEQYF.

This clonotype appeared many times. The rearrangement uses TRBV5-6 and TRBJ1-6; possible D gene TRBD1, 5 bases. Germline values: CDR1 SGHDT, CDR2 YYEEEE. This CDR3 region has 14 residues. V lost 2 bases and J 9 bases, leaving 12 bases between the germline ends. In nucleotides, the CDR3 is TGTGCCAGCAGCTTAGAAGGGGCTGGTTCACCCCTCCACTTT. Its translation: CASSLEGAGSPLHF.

A few counts support this clonotype. The genes are TRBV15 and TRBJ2-2, with 8 positions matching TRBD1. CDR3 length: 15 amino acids. Germline V gives CDR1 LNHNV, CDR2 YYDKDF (reference sequence). Trimming at V came to 2 bases and at J to 5 bases, leaving 4 bases not matched to a gene. The CDR3 DNA sequence: TGTGCCACCAGCAGAACAGGGGGATCAACCGGGGAGCTGTTTTTT. It translates to CATSRTGGSTGELFF.

The CDR3 region is CASSYETGGVYEQYF. CDR3 in DNA: TGTGCCAGCAGTTACGAGACAGGGGGCGTTTACGAGCAGTACTTC. V is TRBV6-2 or TRBV6-3 and J is TRBJ2-7; TRBD1 matches 10 bases. CDR1 is MNHEY and CDR2 is SVGEGT in the germline V gene. There are 15 residues in the CDR3. V was pared by 2 bases and J by 4 bases, with 5 bases of the junction left unmatched.